This T cell receptor (beta chain) was profiled in a study of neoadjuvant anti-PD-1 for oral cavity cancer. Sequenced by immunoSEQ multiplex PCR; TCRdb stores in-frame clones only, minus some. The sample holds 75,000 to 100,000 clones; approximately 84% are singletons and the top ten take around 3.1%. Trimming removed 7 bases at V and 2 bases at J, with 7 bases between. Germline values: CDR1 SQVTM, CDR2 ANQGSEA. The CDR3 length is 11 residues. The receptor was derived from a person aged 40 to 85 with oral cavity squamous cell carcinoma. The sequenced sample was PBMCs, obtained before nivolumab (anti-PD-1) treatment. This sequence joins TRBV29-1 and TRBJ2-3; D uncertain. CDR3 in DNA: TGCAGCGCCACGAACACAGATACGCAGTATTTT. Residues: CSATNTDTQYF.